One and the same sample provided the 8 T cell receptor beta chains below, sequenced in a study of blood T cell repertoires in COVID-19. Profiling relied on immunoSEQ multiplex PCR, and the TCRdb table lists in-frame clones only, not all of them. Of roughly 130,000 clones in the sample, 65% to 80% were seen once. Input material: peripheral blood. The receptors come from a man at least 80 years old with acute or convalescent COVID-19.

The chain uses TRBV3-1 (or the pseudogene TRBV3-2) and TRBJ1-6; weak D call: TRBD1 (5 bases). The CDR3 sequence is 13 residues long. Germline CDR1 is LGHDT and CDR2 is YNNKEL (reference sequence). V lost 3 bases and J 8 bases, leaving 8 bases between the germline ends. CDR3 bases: TGTGCCAGCAGCCAGGGGCAAGATTCACCCCTCCACTTT. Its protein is CASSQGQDSPLHF.

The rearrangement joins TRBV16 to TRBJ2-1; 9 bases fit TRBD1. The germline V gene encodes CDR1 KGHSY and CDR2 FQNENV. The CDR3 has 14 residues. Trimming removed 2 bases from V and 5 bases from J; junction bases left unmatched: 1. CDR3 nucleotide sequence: TGTGCCAGCAGCCAAGGGACAGGGAACAATGAGCAGTTCTTC. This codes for CASSQGTGNNEQFF.

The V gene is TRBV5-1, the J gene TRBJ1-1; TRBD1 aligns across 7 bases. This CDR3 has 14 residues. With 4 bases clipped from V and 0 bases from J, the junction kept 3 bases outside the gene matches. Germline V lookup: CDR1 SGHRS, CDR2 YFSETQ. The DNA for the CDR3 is TGCGCCAGCAGCCAGGGACAGTTGAACACTGAAGCTTTCTTT. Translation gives CASSQGQLNTEAFF.

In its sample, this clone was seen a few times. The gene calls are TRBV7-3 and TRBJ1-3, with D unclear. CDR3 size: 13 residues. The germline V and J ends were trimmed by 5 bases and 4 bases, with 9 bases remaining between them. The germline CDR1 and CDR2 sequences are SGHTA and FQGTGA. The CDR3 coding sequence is TGTGCCAGCAGCCCCCGAGGGGGAAACACCATATATTTT. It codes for CASSPRGGNTIYF.

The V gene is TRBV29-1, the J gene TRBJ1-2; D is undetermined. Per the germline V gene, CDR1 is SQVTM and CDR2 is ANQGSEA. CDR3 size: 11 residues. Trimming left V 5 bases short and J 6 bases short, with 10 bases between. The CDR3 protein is CSVSTSNGYTF. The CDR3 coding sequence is TGCAGCGTTTCGACAAGCAATGGCTACACCTTC.

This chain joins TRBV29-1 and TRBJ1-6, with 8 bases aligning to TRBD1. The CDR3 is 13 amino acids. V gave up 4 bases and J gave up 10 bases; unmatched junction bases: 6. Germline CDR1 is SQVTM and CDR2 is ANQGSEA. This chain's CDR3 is CSVVDRVGSPLHF. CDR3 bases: TGCAGCGTTGTGGACAGGGTTGGCTCACCCCTCCACTTT.

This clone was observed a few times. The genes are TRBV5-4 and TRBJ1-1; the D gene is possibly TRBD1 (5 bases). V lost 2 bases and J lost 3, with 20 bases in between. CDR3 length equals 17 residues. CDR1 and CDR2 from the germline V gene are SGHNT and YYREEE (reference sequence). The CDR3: CASSFSVLPGQDTEAFF. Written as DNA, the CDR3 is TGTGCCAGCAGCTTTTCGGTTTTGCCAGGGCAAGACACTGAAGCTTTCTTT. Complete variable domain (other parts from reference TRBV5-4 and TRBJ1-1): ETGVTQSPTHLIKTRGQQVTLRCSSQSGHNTVSWYQQALGQGPQFIFQYYREEENGRGNFPPRFSGLQFPNYSSELNVNALELDDSALYLCASSFSVLPGQDTEAFFGQGTRLTVV.

CDR3 sequence (DNA): TGTGCCAGCAGCTCCCTGCAGGGTCGTGACTATGGCTACACCTTC. Protein product: CASSSLQGRDYGYTF. The chain uses TRBV11-2 and TRBJ1-2; D may be TRBD1 (5 bases). Trimming shortened V by 4 bases and J by 3 bases, and 15 bases separated the two germline ends. The CDR3 consists of 15 residues. Germline CDR1 and CDR2: SGHAT and FQNNGV.